The 25 T cell receptor beta chains below were found in one sample sequenced in a study of blood T cell repertoires in COVID-19 (dated by TCRdb to the early 2020s). Libraries were constructed by the immunoSEQ multiplex PCR assay. TCRdb limited this immuneACCESS table to in-frame rearrangements with V and J called. A share of clones is missing; checked studies link under half to unresolved V genes, and the rest is unexplained. The sample records a few hundred thousand clones, more than 80% of which are singletons. Of the sample, 2.5% to 3.5% is held by the ten largest clones. The sample comprised peripheral blood. The receptors derive from a woman aged 30 to 39 with COVID-19, enrolled during active disease.

The chain carries TRBV7-9 and TRBJ2-7; a possible D gene is TRBD1 (7 bases). The V and J ends lost 3 bases and 2 bases respectively, with 11 bases between them. The CDR3 runs 14 residues. Germline loops: CDR1 SEHNR, CDR2 FQNEAQ (reference sequence). Written as DNA, the CDR3 is TGTGCCAGCAGCTTTGGAGGGGGCGCCTACGAGCAGTACGTC. Translated: CASSFGGGAYEQYV.

This clone was recorded once. The rearrangement links TRBV30 to TRBJ2-5; tentative D call: TRBD2 (6 bases). Trimming stripped 2 bases from V and 2 bases from J, with 27 bases between. The CDR3 is made up of 19 amino acids. Germline V gives CDR1 GTSNPN, CDR2 SVGIG (reference sequence). The CDR3 DNA reads as TGTGCCTGGAGTCACCTTTTCGCCCGGGACTCACGCTTGCAAGAGACCCAGTACTTC. Translated, it gives CAWSHLFARDSRLQETQYF.

The gene calls are TRBV2 and TRBJ2-1; 7 positions match TRBD1. The germline V gene has CDR1 SNHLY and CDR2 FYNNEI. V lost 6 bases and J lost 2; bases outside the gene matches: 7. This CDR3 spans 15 amino acids. This chain's CDR3 is CASRLPGQTYNEQFF. The CDR3 DNA sequence: TGTGCCAGCAGGCTACCGGGACAGACCTACAATGAGCAGTTCTTC.

The rearrangement joins TRBV29-1 to TRBJ2-6, with D possibly being TRBD1 (5 bases). The V end lost 6 bases, the J end lost 0 bases, and 12 bases lay between the germline ends. Looked up from germline, CDR1 is SQVTM and CDR2 is ANQGSEA. This CDR3 region has 15 residues. CDR3 sequence: CSVAQAGSGANVLTF. CDR3 nucleotides: TGCAGCGTAGCACAGGCCGGCTCTGGGGCCAACGTCCTGACTTTC.

This sequence joins TRBV27 and TRBJ2-7; TRBD2 matches 12 bases. The germline V gene encodes CDR1 MNHEY and CDR2 SMNVEV (reference sequence). V trimming: 4 bases; J trimming: 5 bases; junction bases outside the gene matches: 9. This CDR3 is built from 16 residues. CDR3 in amino acids: CASSSSGRAFMNEQYV. The CDR3 coding sequence is TGTGCCAGCAGTTCTAGCGGGAGGGCCTTTATGAACGAGCAGTACGTC.

The chain carries TRBV4-2 and TRBJ2-6; 7 positions agree with TRBD1. After removal of 0 bases from V and 0 bases from J, the junction contained 5 bases not matched to a gene. This CDR3 is 18 amino acids long. CDR1 LGHNA and CDR2 YNFKEQ come from the germline V gene. The CDR3 sequence: CASSQEGQISSGANVLTF. CDR3 bases: TGTGCCAGCAGCCAAGAGGGACAGATAAGCTCTGGGGCCAACGTCCTGACTTTC.

The rearrangement links TRBV24-1 to TRBJ1-5, with 7 bases identical to TRBD1. The CDR3 spans 15 residues. The V segment lost 3 bases and the J segment 6 bases; nucleotides outside the gene matches: 7. CDR1 and CDR2 (germline): KGHDR, SFDVKD. CDR3 protein: CATSDDRVVGQPQHF. The CDR3 DNA is TGTGCCACCAGTGATGACAGGGTGGTGGGTCAGCCCCAGCATTTT.

This clone was counted between two and nine times. The J gene is TRBJ2-1, the V gene TRBV5-1, with D possibly matching TRBD2 (6 bases). The V end was cut by 2 bases, the J end by 7 bases, with 16 bases between. The length of the CDR3 is 15 residues. Germline V gives CDR1 SGHRS, CDR2 YFSETQ. CDR3 loop: CASSFVSGPGNEQFF. Here the CDR3 DNA reads TGCGCCAGCAGCTTCGTTAGCGGACCTGGGAATGAGCAGTTCTTC.

The chain carries TRBV2 and TRBJ1-6; D perhaps matches TRBD1 (6 bases). CDR3 size: 14 residues. The germline V gene encodes CDR1 SNHLY and CDR2 FYNNEI. The V gene lost 6 bases and the J gene lost 2 bases, with 8 bases spanning the gap. The CDR3 loop is CASRAGAYNSPLHF. CDR3 DNA sequence: TGTGCCAGCAGGGCAGGGGCCTATAATTCACCCCTCCACTTT. Complete variable domain (other parts from reference TRBV2 and TRBJ1-6): EPEVTQTPSHQVTQMGQEVILRCVPISNHLYFYWYRQILGQKVEFLVSFYNNEISEKSEIFDDQFSVERPDGSNFTLKIRSTKLEDSAMYFCASRAGAYNSPLHFGNGTRLTVT.

The chain combines TRBV4-1 with TRBJ2-2, with 14 bases matching TRBD2. CDR3 length equals 19 residues. V lost 4 bases and J lost 4; bases outside the gene matches: 11. Germline V gene lookup returns CDR1 MGHRA and CDR2 YSYEKL. CDR3 sequence reads: CASSRPPTSGGATTGELFF. DNA of the CDR3: TGCGCCAGCAGCCGCCCACCGACTAGCGGGGGGGCTACCACCGGGGAGCTGTTTTTT.

This clone was detected only once. This chain uses TRBV5-4 with TRBJ2-7; 15 bases agree with TRBD2. Germline values: CDR1 SGHNT, CDR2 YYREEE (reference sequence). The V gene end was trimmed by 1 base and the J gene end by 3 bases; junction bases not matched to a gene: 2. The CDR3 loop spans 16 amino acids. CDR3 sequence reads: CASSLPGLAGGYEQYF. In DNA, the CDR3 is TGTGCCAGCAGCTTGCCGGGACTAGCGGGGGGCTACGAGCAGTACTTC. Using reference TRBV5-4 and TRBJ2-7 for the parts outside the CDR3, the full variable domain is ETGVTQSPTHLIKTRGQQVTLRCSSQSGHNTVSWYQQALGQGPQFIFQYYREEENGRGNFPPRFSGLQFPNYSSELNVNALELDDSALYLCASSLPGLAGGYEQYFGPGTRLTVT.

The count of this clone is one. The chain recombines TRBV19 with TRBJ1-1, with D perhaps TRBD1 (5 bases). In germline, CDR1 is LNHDA, CDR2 SQIVND (reference sequence). The CDR3 is 13 amino acids. Trimming took off 6 bases at V and 6 bases at J, with 14 bases between the two ends. The CDR3 DNA reads TGTGCCAGTAGCCAAGTGGGGGGTCCTGAAGCTTTCTTT. It encodes CASSQVGGPEAFF.

The chain uses TRBV19 and TRBJ2-7, with 10 bases identical to TRBD1. Trimming took 7 bases from V and 2 from J; bases not matched to a gene: 8. CDR1 LNHDA and CDR2 SQIVND come from the germline V gene (reference sequence). The CDR3 is 15 residues long. The DNA of the CDR3 is TGTGCCAGTAAAAGAACCGGGACAGGGGCCTACGAGCAGTACTTC. The encoded protein is CASKRTGTGAYEQYF.

CDR3 residues: CAISVRTGINYGYTF. The CDR3 DNA reads as TGTGCCATCAGTGTTCGGACAGGGATTAACTATGGCTACACCTTC. The V gene is TRBV10-3, the J gene TRBJ1-2, with TRBD1 matching 8 bases. The CDR3 has 15 residues. The V gene end was trimmed by 4 bases and the J gene end by 1 base; junction bases not matched to a gene: 5. Germline loops: CDR1 ENHRY, CDR2 SYGVKD.

This chain links TRBV15 with TRBJ2-7, with 9 bases identical to TRBD2. Germline V gene lookup returns CDR1 LNHNV and CDR2 YYDKDF (reference sequence). The CDR3 is 15 residues long. Unmatched junction bases numbered 10, after V lost 4 bases and J lost 6 bases. The CDR3: CATSKGGLAGSEQYF. CDR3 coding DNA: TGTGCCACCAGCAAAGGCGGTCTAGCGGGGAGCGAGCAGTACTTC.

The chain is built from TRBV28 and TRBJ2-2; 7 bases line up with TRBD1. The CDR3 runs 13 residues. V dropped 6 bases and J dropped 5; count of bases not matched to a gene: 3. CDR1 and CDR2 from the germline V gene are MDHEN and SYDVKM. The CDR3 reads CASRSRGTGELFF. The CDR3 DNA sequence: TGTGCCAGCAGATCCAGGGGGACCGGGGAGCTGTTTTTT.

V is TRBV3-1 (or the pseudogene TRBV3-2) and J is TRBJ1-4, with 7 bases lining up with TRBD1. V trimming: 7 bases; J trimming: 7 bases; junction bases outside the gene matches: 9. The CDR3 consists of 14 residues. Germline V gives CDR1 LGHDT, CDR2 YNNKEL (reference sequence). The chain's CDR3 is CASTIRGVGEKLFF. The CDR3 DNA reads TGTGCCAGCACCATCAGGGGGGTTGGTGAAAAACTGTTTTTT.

This chain joins TRBV10-3 and TRBJ1-2; 7 nucleotides agree with TRBD1. CDR3 length equals 13 residues. CDR1 ENHRY and CDR2 SYGVKD come from the germline V gene. V was clipped by 7 bases and J by 3 bases; unmatched bases: 5. CDR3 protein: CAIKLGQDYGYTF. The DNA for the CDR3 is TGTGCCATCAAACTAGGACAGGACTATGGCTACACCTTC.

This chain joins TRBV19 and TRBJ1-6; TRBD1 agrees at 9 bases. CDR1 is LNHDA and CDR2 is SQIVND in the germline V gene (reference sequence). V lost 9 bases, J lost 8 bases, and 17 bases stayed unmatched. The length of the CDR3 is 17 residues. In DNA form, the CDR3 reads TGTGCCAGCCGAAGGACAGGGGAGGATTATAGTGATTCACCCCTCCACTTT. It specifies CASRRTGEDYSDSPLHF.

Written as DNA, the CDR3 is TGCAGCGTTGAAGGCCCACAGGGACGGGGCTCTGGGGCCAACGTCCTGACTTTC. It specifies CSVEGPQGRGSGANVLTF. This chain links TRBV29-1 with TRBJ2-6; TRBD1 is a possible D gene (6 bases). The CDR3 has 18 amino acids. Germline CDR1 reads SQVTM; CDR2 reads ANQGSEA. V shed 1 base and J shed 0 bases, with 16 bases lying between them.

V and J are TRBV2 and TRBJ1-6; D remains ambiguous. There are 14 residues in the CDR3. V was cut by 0 bases and J by 7 bases, with 7 bases left in between. Germline V gives CDR1 SNHLY, CDR2 FYNNEI. The CDR3 region has the DNA TGTGCCAGCAGTGAAGCGCTACTAAATTCACCCCTCCACTTT. It encodes CASSEALLNSPLHF.

The chain links TRBV11-2 to TRBJ2-3, with 12 bases fitting TRBD2. Per germline, CDR1 SGHAT and CDR2 FQNNGV. V shed 4 bases and J 2 bases; nucleotides not matched to a gene: 10. The CDR3 has 18 residues. CDR3 sequence: CASSSWTSGNWDTDTQYF. The CDR3 DNA sequence: TGTGCCAGCAGCTCCTGGACTAGCGGGAATTGGGACACAGATACGCAGTATTTT. The full variable domain, completed using reference TRBV11-2 and TRBJ2-3, is EAGVAQSPRYKIIEKRQSVAFWCNPISGHATLYWYQQILGQGPKLLIQFQNNGVVDDSQLPKDRFSAERLKGVDSTLKIQPAKLEDSAVYLCASSSWTSGNWDTDTQYFGPGTRLTVL.

The rearrangement uses TRBV5-1 and TRBJ2-3; possible D gene TRBD1, 6 bases. This CDR3 contains 14 residues. The germline V and J ends were trimmed by 0 bases and 2 bases, with 7 bases remaining between them. CDR1 and CDR2 (germline): SGHRS, YFSETQ. The CDR3 spells CASSLGQDTDTQYF. CDR3 nucleotide sequence: TGCGCCAGCAGCTTGGGACAGGACACAGATACGCAGTATTTT.

The chain has TRBV4-3 and TRBJ1-2; TRBD1 matches 9 bases. The junction had 12 bases not matched to a gene; V was cut back by 2 bases and J by 8 bases. The CDR3 extends over 16 amino acids. Germline loops: CDR1 LGHNA, CDR2 YSLEER. CDR3 residues: CASSQYETGGRGGYTF. The CDR3 DNA reads as TGCGCCAGCAGCCAATACGAGACAGGGGGACGTGGGGGCTACACCTTC.

This chain connects TRBV24-1 to TRBJ1-5, with a possible D match to TRBD1 (6 bases). V dropped 3 bases and J dropped 3 bases, with 23 bases sitting between them. The CDR3 contains 19 residues. The germline V gene has CDR1 KGHDR and CDR2 SFDVKD. The CDR3 region has the DNA TGTGCCACCAGTGATCTAGGGGGAAAAGGTGCACACACCAATCAGCCCCAGCATTTT. Translating gives CATSDLGGKGAHTNQPQHF.